The clone carrying this T cell receptor (beta chain) was observed a single time. CDR1 and CDR2 from the germline V gene are GTSNPN and SVGIG (reference sequence). V dropped 2 bases and J dropped 0 bases, with 13 bases sitting between them. The CDR3 has 15 amino acids. In the original analysis: Nucleated cell number was recorded as an estimate derived from reference gene primer amplification. Profiling relied on immunoSEQ multiplex PCR, and the TCRdb table lists in-frame clones only, not all of them. That table gives V, J and clone size, and the DNA gave D and trimming. The sample includes 310,000 or so clones, 70% to 90% of them seen just once. The data derive from a study of blood T cell repertoires in COVID-19. About the research overall: Whether acute or convalescent, the COVID-19 samples came from the United States, Italy and Spain. PBMCs, B-cell-depleted T cells, or T cells provided the cDNA or gDNA that made up the material.

The sample taken for sequencing was peripheral blood. This TCR was sampled from a man between 70 and 80 years old with acute or convalescent COVID-19. The gene calls are TRBV30 and TRBJ1-1; no clear D. CDR3 in DNA: TGTGCCTGGAGTCTGTTGGCCAACATGAACACTGAAGCTTTCTTT. Translating it yields CAWSLLANMNTEAFF.